This T cell receptor (beta chain) came from a study of regulatory T cells in long-lasting Graves disease. Concerning this clonotype itself: Its specificity is unknown.

Study-wide results and limits: For persistent Graves' patients, TCR diversity was lower than for newly diagnosed ones. Whereas new patients shared 966 public clonotypes, persistent patients shared more, at 2,500 to 3,500.

Time point defined: newly diagnosed GD, antithyroid drugs for less than 3 months. PBMC RNA served as the TCR library source. Arm-PCR with iRepertoire HTBI primers amplified the CDR3 regions for these TCR beta libraries. TCRdb re-called the multiplex PCR reads through MiXCR, storing one row per CDR3 protein. The sample lists roughly 420,000 distinct CDR3 sequences, less than 20% seen once, with approximately 21% in the top ten. This specimen was peripheral blood mononuclear cells (PBMCs), taken at new diagnosis, from a patient treated with antithyroid drugs. This receptor was identified in a female donor with Graves disease.

This CDR3 reads CASSSLLGGPGETQYF. As DNA, the CDR3 is TGTGCCAGCAGCTCGCTCCTCGGGGGCCCAGGGGAGACCCAGTACTTC. V and J are TRBV5-6 and TRBJ2-5; D may match TRBD1 or TRBD2 (6 bases each). Germline-derived CDR1 and CDR2 are SGHDT and YYEEEE. Trimming cost V 3 bases and J 5 bases, with 20 bases left between them. There are 16 residues in the CDR3.